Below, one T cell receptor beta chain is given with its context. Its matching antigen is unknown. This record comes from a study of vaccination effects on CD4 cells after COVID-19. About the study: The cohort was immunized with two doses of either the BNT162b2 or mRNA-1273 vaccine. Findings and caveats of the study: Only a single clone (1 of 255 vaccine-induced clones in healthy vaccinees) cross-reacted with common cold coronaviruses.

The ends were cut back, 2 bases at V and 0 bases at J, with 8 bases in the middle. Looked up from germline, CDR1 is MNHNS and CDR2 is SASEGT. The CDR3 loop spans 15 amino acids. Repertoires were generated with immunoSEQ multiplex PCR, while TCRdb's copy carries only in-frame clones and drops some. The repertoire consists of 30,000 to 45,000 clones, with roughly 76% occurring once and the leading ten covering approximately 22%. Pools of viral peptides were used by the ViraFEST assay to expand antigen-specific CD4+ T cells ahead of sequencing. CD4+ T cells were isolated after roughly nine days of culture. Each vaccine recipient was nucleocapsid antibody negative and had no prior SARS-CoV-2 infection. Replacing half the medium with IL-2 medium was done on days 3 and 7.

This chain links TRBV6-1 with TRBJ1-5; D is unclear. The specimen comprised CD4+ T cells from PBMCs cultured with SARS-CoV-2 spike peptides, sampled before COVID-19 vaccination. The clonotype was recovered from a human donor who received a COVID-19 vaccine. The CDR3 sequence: CASSEQAHSNQPQHF. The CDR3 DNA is TGTGCCAGCAGTGAACAGGCACATAGCAATCAGCCCCAGCATTTT.